These T cell receptor beta chains were read from a single sample in a study of regulatory T cells in long-lasting Graves disease. TCRdb re-called the multiplex PCR reads with MiXCR, one entry per CDR3 protein. Among 620,000 or so distinct CDR3 sequences listed, roughly 15% were seen once. Separately, the same data were catalogued under a study of T cells in Graves' hyperthyroidism and ophthalmopathy.

The material was peripheral blood mononuclear cells (PBMCs), obtained at new diagnosis, from a patient treated with antithyroid drugs. Receptor source: a woman aged 25 to 45 with Graves disease. Both conserved end residues are part of each CDR3. The D gene is left open where the match is weak. Where a row states a size, it is once, few, many or the class of an expanded clone; other rows omit it.

j_gene: TRBJ2-2; d_gene: .; v_gene: TRBV13; abundance: few; CDR3aa: CASSLRWRSNTGELFF; CDR3nt: TGTGCCAGCAGCTTAAGATGGCGGTCGAACACCGGGGAGCTGTTTTTT
j_gene: TRBJ2-7; d_gene: .; v_gene: TRBV30; abundance: .; CDR3aa: CAWSPKGHGYEQYF; CDR3nt: TGTGCCTGGAGTCCTAAGGGGCACGGCTACGAGCAGTACTTC
j_gene: TRBJ2-5; d_gene: TRBD2; v_gene: TRBV7-9; abundance: .; CDR3aa: CASSPRLAEKQETQYF; CDR3nt: TGTGCCAGCAGCCCTCGACTAGCGGAAAAGCAAGAGACCCAGTACTTC
j_gene: TRBJ1-1; d_gene: .; v_gene: TRBV27; abundance: once; CDR3aa: CASSKAGAVNTEAFF; CDR3nt: TGTGCCAGCAGCAAGGCAGGGGCCGTGAACACTGAAGCTTTCTTT
j_gene: TRBJ2-4; d_gene: TRBD1; v_gene: TRBV29-1; abundance: few; CDR3aa: CSPCRDRGRVIQYF; CDR3nt: TGCAGCCCGTGCAGGGACAGGGGGCGCGTCATTCAGTACTTC
j_gene: TRBJ2-7; d_gene: .; v_gene: TRBV5-1; abundance: .; CDR3aa: CASSLVGSRGYEQYF; CDR3nt: TGCGCCAGCAGCTTGGTTGGATCGCGGGGTTACGAGCAGTACTTC
j_gene: TRBJ1-1; d_gene: .; v_gene: TRBV2; abundance: many; CDR3aa: CASRGVGGATEAFF; CDR3nt: TGTGCCAGCAGGGGGGTGGGGGGGGCCACTGAAGCTTTCTTT
j_gene: TRBJ2-2; d_gene: .; v_gene: TRBV7-9; abundance: many; CDR3aa: CASSLFQADTGELFF; CDR3nt: TGTGCCAGCAGCTTATTCCAGGCGGACACCGGGGAGCTGTTTTTT
j_gene: TRBJ1-1; d_gene: TRBD1; v_gene: TRBV5-4; abundance: .; CDR3aa: CASSRKTGMNTEAFF; CDR3nt: TGTGCCAGCAGCCGAAAGACAGGGATGAACACTGAAGCTTTCTTT
j_gene: TRBJ2-7; d_gene: .; v_gene: TRBV5-8; abundance: few; CDR3aa: CASRNRASYEQYF; CDR3nt: TGTGCCAGCCGAAACAGGGCCAGCTACGAGCAGTACTTC
j_gene: TRBJ2-5; d_gene: .; v_gene: TRBV5-5; abundance: few; CDR3aa: CASSLYVGYRRQETQYF; CDR3nt: TGTGCCAGCAGCTTATACGTGGGATATCGTCGGCAAGAGACCCAGTACTTC
j_gene: TRBJ2-7; d_gene: TRBD2; v_gene: TRBV28; abundance: many; CDR3aa: CASTTGGLSSYEQYF; CDR3nt: TGTGCCAGCACCACCGGGGGACTAAGCTCCTACGAGCAGTACTTC
j_gene: TRBJ1-2; d_gene: .; v_gene: TRBV9; abundance: .; CDR3aa: CASSVGGALGYGYTF; CDR3nt: TGTGCCAGCAGCGTTGGGGGGGCCCTTGGCTATGGCTACACCTTC
j_gene: TRBJ2-7; d_gene: .; v_gene: TRBV7-9; abundance: many; CDR3aa: CASGPGGPYEQYF; CDR3nt: TGTGCCAGCGGGCCTGGCGGACCTTACGAGCAGTACTTC
j_gene: TRBJ1-2; d_gene: .; v_gene: TRBV27; abundance: many; CDR3aa: CASSLAGQQTLHYGYTF; CDR3nt: TGTGCCAGCAGTCTCGCCGGACAACAGACACTGCACTATGGCTACACCTTC
j_gene: TRBJ2-2; d_gene: TRBD1; v_gene: TRBV27; abundance: many; CDR3aa: CASSLTGHATGELFF; CDR3nt: TGTGCCAGCAGTTTGACAGGGCATGCCACCGGGGAGCTGTTTTTT
j_gene: TRBJ2-7; d_gene: .; v_gene: TRBV12-3/TRBV12-4; abundance: .; CDR3aa: CASSRYRQEQYF; CDR3nt: TGTGCCAGCAGTAGATACCGACAGGAGCAGTACTTC
j_gene: TRBJ2-2; d_gene: .; v_gene: TRBV5-1; abundance: .; CDR3aa: CASSPTGGQPTGELFF; CDR3nt: TGCGCCAGCAGCCCAACGGGGGGACAGCCCACCGGGGAGCTGTTTTTT
j_gene: TRBJ1-2; d_gene: .; v_gene: TRBV9; abundance: .; CDR3aa: CASSVDFVRGYTF; CDR3nt: TGTGCCAGCAGCGTAGACTTTGTGAGGGGCTACACCTTC
j_gene: TRBJ1-2; d_gene: .; v_gene: TRBV20-1; abundance: .; CDR3aa: CSALGPQGYGYTF; CDR3nt: TGCAGTGCTTTAGGTCCCCAGGGGTATGGCTACACCTTC
j_gene: TRBJ2-7; d_gene: .; v_gene: TRBV20-1; abundance: many; CDR3aa: CSAGGPGALPTEQYF; CDR3nt: TGCAGTGCTGGCGGCCCCGGGGCTCTTCCCACGGAGCAGTACTTC
j_gene: TRBJ1-4; d_gene: .; v_gene: TRBV30; abundance: .; CDR3aa: CAWSDINEKLFF; CDR3nt: TGTGCCTGGAGTGACATTAATGAAAAACTGTTTTTT
j_gene: TRBJ1-2; d_gene: TRBD1; v_gene: TRBV5-1; abundance: many; CDR3aa: CASSPGGTALYGYTF; CDR3nt: TGCGCCAGCAGCCCGGGCGGGACAGCACTCTATGGCTACACCTTC
j_gene: TRBJ1-1; d_gene: .; v_gene: TRBV6-5; abundance: many; CDR3aa: CASSYSGRITEAFF; CDR3nt: TGTGCCAGCAGTTACTCGGGACGGATCACTGAAGCTTTCTTT
j_gene: TRBJ2-5; d_gene: .; v_gene: TRBV6-1; abundance: .; CDR3aa: CASSEQGSGETQYF; CDR3nt: TGTGCCAGCAGTGAACAGGGGTCAGGGGAGACCCAGTACTTC
j_gene: TRBJ2-2; d_gene: TRBD1; v_gene: TRBV12-3/TRBV12-4; abundance: .; CDR3aa: CASRRTGGLTGELFF; CDR3nt: TGTGCCAGCAGGAGGACAGGGGGCTTGACCGGGGAGCTGTTTTTT
j_gene: TRBJ2-5; d_gene: TRBD1; v_gene: TRBV27; abundance: many; CDR3aa: CASRGGTGKETQYF; CDR3nt: TGTGCCAGCAGAGGGGGGACAGGGAAAGAGACCCAGTACTTC
j_gene: TRBJ2-1; d_gene: .; v_gene: TRBV5-1; abundance: .; CDR3aa: CASSLNDEGEQFF; CDR3nt: TGCGCCAGCAGCTTGAACGACGAAGGTGAGCAGTTCTTC
j_gene: TRBJ2-6; d_gene: .; v_gene: TRBV28; abundance: few; CDR3aa: CASSFLGTGANVLTF; CDR3nt: TGTGCCAGCAGTTTTCTGGGAACCGGGGCCAACGTCCTGACTTTC
j_gene: TRBJ2-7; d_gene: .; v_gene: TRBV20-1; abundance: .; CDR3aa: CSASRRPGLLPTYEQYF; CDR3nt: TGCAGTGCTAGTCGGCGCCCCGGGCTCCTACCTACCTACGAGCAGTACTTC
j_gene: TRBJ2-2; d_gene: TRBD2; v_gene: TRBV28; abundance: many; CDR3aa: CASSFGTSGYTGELFF; CDR3nt: TGTGCCAGCAGCTTCGGGACTAGCGGTTACACCGGGGAGCTGTTTTTT
j_gene: TRBJ1-6; d_gene: .; v_gene: TRBV27; abundance: many; CDR3aa: CASRVRGAIDNSPLHF; CDR3nt: TGTGCCAGCAGGGTTCGGGGGGCGATCGATAATTCACCCCTCCACTTT
j_gene: TRBJ1-2; d_gene: .; v_gene: TRBV5-1; abundance: few; CDR3aa: CASSHSRAGYTF; CDR3nt: TGCGCCAGCAGCCATAGTAGAGCTGGCTACACCTTC
j_gene: TRBJ2-4; d_gene: .; v_gene: TRBV5-4; abundance: few; CDR3aa: CASSLWDDPGIQYF; CDR3nt: TGTGCCAGCAGCCTCTGGGACGACCCTGGGATTCAGTACTTC
j_gene: TRBJ2-2; d_gene: TRBD2; v_gene: TRBV18; abundance: .; CDR3aa: CASSPSRGRAGDRELFF; CDR3nt: TGTGCCAGCTCCCCGTCCCGAGGCCGTGCGGGGGACCGGGAGCTGTTTTTT
j_gene: TRBJ2-4; d_gene: .; v_gene: TRBV12-3/TRBV12-4; abundance: few; CDR3aa: CASSQLLNIQYF; CDR3nt: TGTGCCAGCAGCCAGCTCCTGAACATTCAGTACTTC
j_gene: TRBJ1-5; d_gene: TRBD1; v_gene: TRBV27; abundance: many; CDR3aa: CASRTGTGDYYSNQPQHF; CDR3nt: TGTGCCAGCAGAACCGGGACAGGGGATTATTATAGCAATCAGCCCCAGCATTTT
j_gene: TRBJ2-2; d_gene: .; v_gene: TRBV6-5; abundance: many; CDR3aa: CASSYFYGGYNTGELFF; CDR3nt: TGTGCCAGCAGTTATTTTTACGGGGGCTACAACACCGGGGAGCTGTTTTTT
j_gene: TRBJ2-5; d_gene: TRBD1; v_gene: TRBV7-9; abundance: many; CDR3aa: CASSYRDSMETQYF; CDR3nt: TGTGCCAGCAGCTACCGGGACAGTATGGAGACCCAGTACTTC
j_gene: TRBJ2-1; d_gene: .; v_gene: TRBV7-8; abundance: few; CDR3aa: CASSRGSPVGLPNSIYNEQFF; CDR3nt: TGTGCCAGCAGCCGAGGCTCCCCTGTTGGTCTCCCCAACAGCATATACAATGAGCAGTTCTTC
j_gene: TRBJ1-4; d_gene: .; v_gene: TRBV27; abundance: many; CDR3aa: CASSLPTGLFSVATNEKLFF; CDR3nt: TGTGCCAGCAGTTTGCCTACGGGGCTCTTCTCAGTTGCAACTAATGAAAAACTGTTTTTT
j_gene: TRBJ1-5; d_gene: .; v_gene: TRBV30; abundance: .; CDR3aa: CAWSLDWNQPQHF; CDR3nt: TGTGCCTGGAGCTTAGATTGGAATCAGCCCCAGCATTTT
j_gene: TRBJ1-2; d_gene: .; v_gene: TRBV20-1; abundance: many; CDR3aa: CSARGFGEQGDYSGYGYTF; CDR3nt: TGCAGTGCTAGAGGGTTCGGAGAACAGGGAGACTATTCCGGCTATGGCTACACCTTC
j_gene: TRBJ1-2; d_gene: TRBD1; v_gene: TRBV27; abundance: many; CDR3aa: CASSFPGGYGYTF; CDR3nt: TGTGCCAGCAGTTTTCCAGGGGGGTATGGCTACACCTTC
j_gene: TRBJ2-1; d_gene: TRBD2; v_gene: TRBV12-3/TRBV12-4; abundance: many; CDR3aa: CASSFRVTSGRLNEQFF; CDR3nt: TGTGCCAGCAGTTTCCGGGTGACAAGCGGGAGACTAAATGAGCAGTTCTTC
j_gene: TRBJ2-1; d_gene: .; v_gene: TRBV20-1; abundance: many; CDR3aa: CSARGYRDAYNEQFF; CDR3nt: TGCAGTGCTAGGGGATACAGGGATGCCTACAATGAGCAGTTCTTC
j_gene: TRBJ1-1; d_gene: .; v_gene: TRBV3-1; abundance: many; CDR3aa: CASSQEGVELNTEAFF; CDR3nt: TGTGCCAGCAGCCAAGAGGGGGTGGAGTTGAACACTGAAGCTTTCTTT
j_gene: TRBJ1-5; d_gene: .; v_gene: TRBV28; abundance: few; CDR3aa: CASSPGSTNQPQHF; CDR3nt: TGTGCCAGCTCCCCAGGGAGTACCAATCAGCCCCAGCATTTT
j_gene: TRBJ2-2; d_gene: TRBD1; v_gene: TRBV7-8; abundance: few; CDR3aa: CASRRPGQENTGELFF; CDR3nt: TGTGCCAGCAGGCGACCGGGACAGGAGAACACCGGGGAGCTGTTTTTT
j_gene: TRBJ1-5; d_gene: TRBD1; v_gene: TRBV6-1; abundance: few; CDR3aa: CASRTNRGDQPQHF; CDR3nt: TGTGCCAGCAGAACTAACAGGGGAGATCAGCCCCAGCATTTT
j_gene: TRBJ2-5; d_gene: .; v_gene: TRBV11-1; abundance: .; CDR3aa: CASSPRVPKQTGPQETQYF; CDR3nt: TGTGCCAGCTCACCACGGGTCCCTAAACAGACCGGACCCCAAGAGACCCAGTACTTC
j_gene: TRBJ2-3; d_gene: TRBD1; v_gene: TRBV3-1; abundance: many; CDR3aa: CASNRQGADTDTQYF; CDR3nt: TGTGCCAGCAACCGACAGGGGGCTGACACAGATACGCAGTATTTT
j_gene: TRBJ2-1; d_gene: TRBD2; v_gene: TRBV6-1; abundance: few; CDR3aa: CASSQLAGGVNEQFF; CDR3nt: TGTGCCAGCAGCCAGCTAGCGGGAGGGGTCAATGAGCAGTTCTTC
j_gene: TRBJ2-1; d_gene: .; v_gene: TRBV9; abundance: .; CDR3aa: CASSPDASKVQQFF; CDR3nt: TGTGCCAGCAGCCCGGACGCTAGCAAAGTACAGCAGTTCTTC
j_gene: TRBJ2-4; d_gene: .; v_gene: TRBV2; abundance: many; CDR3aa: CASGEGDLLAKNIQYF; CDR3nt: TGTGCCAGCGGCGAAGGGGACCTCCTAGCCAAAAACATTCAGTACTTC
j_gene: TRBJ2-1; d_gene: TRBD2; v_gene: TRBV3-1; abundance: .; CDR3aa: CASSRLAEYNEQFF; CDR3nt: TGTGCCAGCAGCCGGCTAGCGGAATACAATGAGCAGTTCTTC
j_gene: TRBJ2-5; d_gene: TRBD2; v_gene: TRBV20-1; abundance: .; CDR3aa: CSAKSGRHILETQYF; CDR3nt: TGCAGTGCTAAGAGCGGGAGGCATATCTTGGAGACCCAGTACTTC
j_gene: TRBJ2-5; d_gene: .; v_gene: TRBV30; abundance: few; CDR3aa: CAWSTGLLDQETQYF; CDR3nt: TGTGCCTGGAGTACGGGACTCCTCGACCAAGAGACCCAGTACTTC
j_gene: TRBJ2-1; d_gene: TRBD1; v_gene: TRBV19; abundance: .; CDR3aa: CASRPSRDRLHEQFF; CDR3nt: TGTGCCAGTAGGCCTTCTAGGGACAGACTCCATGAGCAGTTCTTC
j_gene: TRBJ2-7; d_gene: .; v_gene: TRBV6-1; abundance: few; CDR3aa: CASSEFYEQYF; CDR3nt: TGTGCCAGCAGTGAATTCTACGAGCAGTACTTC